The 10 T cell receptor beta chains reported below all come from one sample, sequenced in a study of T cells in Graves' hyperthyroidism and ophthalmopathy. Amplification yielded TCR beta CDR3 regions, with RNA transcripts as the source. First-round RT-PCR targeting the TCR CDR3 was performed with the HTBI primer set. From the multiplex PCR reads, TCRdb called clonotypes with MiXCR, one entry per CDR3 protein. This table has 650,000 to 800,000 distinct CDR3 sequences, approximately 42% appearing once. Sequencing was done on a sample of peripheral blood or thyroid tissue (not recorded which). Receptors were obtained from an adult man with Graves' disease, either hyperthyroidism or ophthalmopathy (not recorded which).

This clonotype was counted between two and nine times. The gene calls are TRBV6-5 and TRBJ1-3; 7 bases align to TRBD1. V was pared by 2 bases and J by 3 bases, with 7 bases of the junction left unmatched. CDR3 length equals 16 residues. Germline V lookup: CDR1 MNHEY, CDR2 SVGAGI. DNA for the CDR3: TGTGCCAGCAGTTACGGACAGGCCCGGGATGGAAACACCATATATTTT. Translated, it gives CASSYGQARDGNTIYF.

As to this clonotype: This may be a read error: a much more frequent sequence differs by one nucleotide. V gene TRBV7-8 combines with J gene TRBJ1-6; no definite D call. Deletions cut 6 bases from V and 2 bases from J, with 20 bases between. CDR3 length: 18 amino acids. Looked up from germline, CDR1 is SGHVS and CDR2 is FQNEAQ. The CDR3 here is CASSMQPALGPYNSPLHF. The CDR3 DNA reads TGTGCCAGCAGTATGCAACCGGCACTAGGGCCCTATAATTCACCCCTCCACTTT.

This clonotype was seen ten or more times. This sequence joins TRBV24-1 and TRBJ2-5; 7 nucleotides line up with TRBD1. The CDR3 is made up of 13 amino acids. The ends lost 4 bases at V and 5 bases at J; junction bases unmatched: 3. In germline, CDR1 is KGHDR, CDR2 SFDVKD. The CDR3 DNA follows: TGTGCCACCAGTGAAGGCAGGGGGGAGACCCAGTACTTC. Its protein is CATSEGRGETQYF.

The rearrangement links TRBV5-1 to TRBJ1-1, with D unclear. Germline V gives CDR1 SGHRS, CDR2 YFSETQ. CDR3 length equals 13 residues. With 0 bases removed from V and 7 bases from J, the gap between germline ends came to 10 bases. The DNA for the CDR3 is TGCGCCAGCAGCTTGGTGAGTTTTAGTGAAGCTTTCTTT. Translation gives CASSLVSFSEAFF.

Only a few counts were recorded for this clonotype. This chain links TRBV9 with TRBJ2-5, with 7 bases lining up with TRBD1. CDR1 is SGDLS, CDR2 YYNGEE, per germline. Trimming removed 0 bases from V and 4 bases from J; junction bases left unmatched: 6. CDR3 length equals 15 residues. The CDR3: CASSVDGTVRETQYF. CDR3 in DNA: TGTGCCAGCAGCGTAGATGGGACAGTCCGAGAGACCCAGTACTTC.

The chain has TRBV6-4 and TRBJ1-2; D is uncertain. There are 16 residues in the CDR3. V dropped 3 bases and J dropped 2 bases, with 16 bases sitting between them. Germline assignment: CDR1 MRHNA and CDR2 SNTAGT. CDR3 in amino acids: CASSEWKLSSNYGYTF. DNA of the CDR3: TGTGCCAGCAGTGAATGGAAGTTGAGCAGCAACTATGGCTACACCTTC.

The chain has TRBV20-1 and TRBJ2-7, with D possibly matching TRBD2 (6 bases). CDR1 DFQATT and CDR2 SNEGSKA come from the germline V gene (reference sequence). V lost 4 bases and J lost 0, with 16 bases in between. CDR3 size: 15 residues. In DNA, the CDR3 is TGCAGTGCTACCCCGGGGGACGGCAGCTCCTACGAGCAGTACTTC. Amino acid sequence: CSATPGDGSSYEQYF.

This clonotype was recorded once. The CDR3 region has the DNA TGCAGTTACGGGACCCTTCCTGGCTACGAGCAGTACTTC. Protein sequence: CSYGTLPGYEQYF. The V gene is TRBV20-1, the J gene TRBJ2-7; TRBD1 or TRBD2 may be the D gene (5 bases each). From germline, CDR1 is DFQATT and CDR2 SNEGSKA (reference sequence). The CDR3 loop spans 13 amino acids. The ends were cut back, 8 bases at V and 3 bases at J, with 17 bases in the middle.

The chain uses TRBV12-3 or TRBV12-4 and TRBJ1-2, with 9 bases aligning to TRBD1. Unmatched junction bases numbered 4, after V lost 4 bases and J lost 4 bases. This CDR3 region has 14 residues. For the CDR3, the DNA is TGTGCCAGCAGTTCCGGGACAGGGATCTATGGCTACACCTTC. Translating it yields CASSSGTGIYGYTF.

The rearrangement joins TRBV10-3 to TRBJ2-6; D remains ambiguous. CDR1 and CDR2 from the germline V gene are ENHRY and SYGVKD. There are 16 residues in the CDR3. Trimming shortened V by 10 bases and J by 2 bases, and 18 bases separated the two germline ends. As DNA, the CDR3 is TGTGCCAGCACCCCGACCGGGTGGGCTGGGGCCAACGTCCTGACTTTC. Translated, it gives CASTPTGWAGANVLTF.